This T cell receptor (beta chain) appears in the sequencing data of a study of human T cells and chemical hapten exposure (dated by TCRdb to 2020 to 2023). Study-wide context: For sensitization, 2% DPC in acetone was applied to a roughly 2 cm by roughly 2 cm area of upper inner arm skin. In alopecia patients, the study followed how the peripheral blood TCR repertoire changed in vivo over primary and secondary sensitization to diphenylcyclopropenone (DPC), a hapten. Patch testing was done on the upper back using Finn chambers containing 0.01% DPC, and results were scored after 6 days according to International Contact Dermatitis Research Group standards. The mostly female patient cohort included alopecia areata with under or over 50% scalp involvement, alopecia totalis and alopecia universalis. Patients additionally received weekly therapeutic DPC doses to the scalp throughout the approximately 25-week study period. Blood for TCR sequencing was provided by twenty-nine alopecia patients at one to four time points (pre-sensitization, 2, 6 and 24 weeks). The libraries were sequenced as a pool, and the TCR yield per sample differed mostly because of small variations in library volumes within the pool. Blood samples were taken from patients before sensitization (week 0) and then at 2, 6 and about 24 weeks after DPC sensitization. Overall study outcomes, separate from this receptor: Repeated subsampling changed both the strength of the expansion versus patch-test correlation and the threshold at which that correlation became significant. DPC sensitization did not change the number of TCRs with a frequency above 1 in 1000, and there was no evidence of changes in global repertoire structure. Expanded TCRs formed significantly more large CDR3 similarity clusters than pre-sensitization or healthy control sets, consistent with antigen-driven responses. Patch test score was positively correlated with the number of PT1 expanded TCRs, with significance at thresholds 8, 16 and 32 but not at 4. Because every patient had alopecia, a presumed autoimmune disease, the patients' immune response might differ from that of healthy individuals.

This clonotype was seen many times. Its antigen is not yet known. No much larger clone is present one base from it, and per-base qualities are unavailable. The time point label for this specimen denotes: patch test 1, 2 weeks after DPC sensitization. What this sample's treatment or condition label stands for: therapeutic diphenylcyclopropenone sensitization with weekly scalp DPC. At each patch-test visit, blood was drawn before the patch test was applied. Patients were considered eligible if aged 18 to 70, diagnosed with alopecia and deemed suitable for DPC therapy, and patients were excluded if pregnant. Total RNA was isolated from unfractionated whole blood collected in Tempus Blood RNA tubes. Clipping removes 6 bases from V and 3 bases from J, with 5 as the unmatched junction base count. From the cysteine through the phenylalanine, the CDR3 covers 15 amino acids. Only the CDR3 portion is preserved as DNA: 45 bases, with reading frame beginning at the first base. The germline V gene provides CDR1 MNHEY and CDR2 SVGAGI.

Library construction relied on RACE. The sequencer was a NextSeq 500. During library preparation, unique molecular identifiers were attached to individual cDNA molecules so that TCRs could be counted in a quantitative, reproducible way. Each blood RNA sample was used to sequence both TCR alpha and TCR beta chains. From the authors' description of their analysis: The median number of TCRs per sample was roughly 94,000, ranging from about 23,224 to 700,000. The Decombinator software suite was used to annotate V, J and CDR3 in the TCR reads. For PS versus PT1 abundance plots, all samples were subsampled to the same number of TCRs (28,000). TCRs were defined as expanded if absent before sensitization and observed at least eight times at the 2-week time point. TCRdb passed the public sequencing reads through fastp at Q25 and MiXCR, retaining productive beta sequences. CDR3 protein sequences are deduplicated, and each keeps its most common genes and DNA. These V and J calls derive from TCRdb rather than the authors' analysis. In this sample the table shows around 380,000 distinct CDR3 sequences, more than 4.5% of which occur a single time. The ten largest clones represent 2% to 2.5% of the sample.

In this chain, TRBV6-5 is recombined with TRBJ2-5, and TRBD2 aligns with 12 junction nucleotides. This specimen was whole blood, taken in connection with sensitization to the hapten diphenylcyclopropenone (DPC). The sequence was obtained from a woman aged 50 to 65 with alopecia areata. Some clones in this sample may be carry-over from other donors' samples. This receptor carries the CDR3 CASSRLAGGEETQYF. The base sequence is TGTGCCAGCAGCCGTCTAGCGGGAGGGGAAGAGACCCAGTACTTC.